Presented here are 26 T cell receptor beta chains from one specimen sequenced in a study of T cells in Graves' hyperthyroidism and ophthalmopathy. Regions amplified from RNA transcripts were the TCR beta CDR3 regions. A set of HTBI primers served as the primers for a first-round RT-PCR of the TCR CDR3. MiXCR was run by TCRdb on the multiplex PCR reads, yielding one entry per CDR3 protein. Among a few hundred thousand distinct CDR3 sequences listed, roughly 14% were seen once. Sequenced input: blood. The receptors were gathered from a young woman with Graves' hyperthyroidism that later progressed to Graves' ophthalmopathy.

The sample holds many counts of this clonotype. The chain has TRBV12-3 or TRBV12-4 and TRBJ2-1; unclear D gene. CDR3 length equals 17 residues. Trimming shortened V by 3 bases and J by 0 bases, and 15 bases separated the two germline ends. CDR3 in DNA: TGTGCCAGCAGTTTCCCCCAAAATACTATCTCCTACAATGAGCAGTTCTTC. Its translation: CASSFPQNTISYNEQFF.

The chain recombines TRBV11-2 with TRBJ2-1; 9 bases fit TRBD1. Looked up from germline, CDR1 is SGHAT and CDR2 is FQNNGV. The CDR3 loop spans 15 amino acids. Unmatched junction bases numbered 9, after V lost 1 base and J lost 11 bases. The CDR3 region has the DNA TGTGCCAGCAGCTTAGGACAGGGGGGGACCGCAAAGCAGTTCTTC. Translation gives CASSLGQGGTAKQFF.

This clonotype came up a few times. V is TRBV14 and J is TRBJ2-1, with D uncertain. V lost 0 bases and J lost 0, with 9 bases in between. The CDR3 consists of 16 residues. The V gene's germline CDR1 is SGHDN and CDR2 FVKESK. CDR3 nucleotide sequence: TGTGCCAGCAGCCAAGATAATGCTTACTCCTACAATGAGCAGTTCTTC. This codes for CASSQDNAYSYNEQFF. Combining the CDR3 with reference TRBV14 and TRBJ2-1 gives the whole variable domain EAGVTQFPSHSVIEKGQTVTLRCDPISGHDNLYWYRRVMGKEIKFLLHFVKESKQDESGMPNNRFLAERTGGTYSTLKVQPAELEDSGVYFCASSQDNAYSYNEQFFGPGTRLTVL.

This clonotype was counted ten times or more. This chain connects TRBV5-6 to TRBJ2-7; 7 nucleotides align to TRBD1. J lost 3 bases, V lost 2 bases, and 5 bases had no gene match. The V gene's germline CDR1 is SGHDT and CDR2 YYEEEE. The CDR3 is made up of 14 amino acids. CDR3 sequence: CASSLGQALYEQYF. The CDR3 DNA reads TGTGCCAGCAGCTTAGGACAGGCCCTCTACGAGCAGTACTTC.

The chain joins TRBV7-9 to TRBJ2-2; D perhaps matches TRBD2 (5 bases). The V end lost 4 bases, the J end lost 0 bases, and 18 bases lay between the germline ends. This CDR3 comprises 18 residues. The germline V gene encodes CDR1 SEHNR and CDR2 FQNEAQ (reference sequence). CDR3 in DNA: TGTGCCAGCAGCTCCCGGGGAGATAAGGCCACGAACACCGGGGAGCTGTTTTTT. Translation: CASSSRGDKATNTGELFF.

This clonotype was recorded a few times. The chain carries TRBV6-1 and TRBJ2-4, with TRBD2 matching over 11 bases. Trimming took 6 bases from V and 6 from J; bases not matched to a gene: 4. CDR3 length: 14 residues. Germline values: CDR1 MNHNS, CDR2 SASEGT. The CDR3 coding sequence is TGTGCCAGCAGGGGGGGGACTAGCGGAAACATTCAGTACTTC. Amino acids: CASRGGTSGNIQYF.

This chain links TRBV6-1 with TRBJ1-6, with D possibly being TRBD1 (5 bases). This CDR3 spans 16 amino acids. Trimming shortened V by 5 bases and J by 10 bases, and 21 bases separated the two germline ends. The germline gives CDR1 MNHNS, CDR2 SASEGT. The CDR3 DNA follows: TGTGCCAGCAGTCCTACCGGGACGGCGGTGAGGTCACCCCTCCACTTT. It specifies CASSPTGTAVRSPLHF.

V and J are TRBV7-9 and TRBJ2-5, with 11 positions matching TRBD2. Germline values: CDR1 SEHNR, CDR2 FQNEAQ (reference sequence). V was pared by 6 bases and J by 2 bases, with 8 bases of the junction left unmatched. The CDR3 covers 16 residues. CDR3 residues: CASSSPGLAEQETQYF. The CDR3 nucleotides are TGTGCCAGCAGTTCCCCGGGACTAGCGGAACAAGAGACCCAGTACTTC.

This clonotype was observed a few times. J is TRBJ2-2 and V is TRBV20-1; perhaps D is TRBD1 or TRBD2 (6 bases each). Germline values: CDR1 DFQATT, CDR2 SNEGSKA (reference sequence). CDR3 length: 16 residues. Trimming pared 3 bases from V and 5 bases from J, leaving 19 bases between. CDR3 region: CSARNPRGAGTGELFF. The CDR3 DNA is TGCAGTGCTAGGAACCCAAGGGGGGCGGGGACCGGGGAGCTGTTTTTT.

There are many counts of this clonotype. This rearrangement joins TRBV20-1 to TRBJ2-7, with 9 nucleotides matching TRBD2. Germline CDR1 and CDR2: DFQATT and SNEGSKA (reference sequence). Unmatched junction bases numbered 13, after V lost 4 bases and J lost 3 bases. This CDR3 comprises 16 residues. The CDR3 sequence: CSATRLGGGRDYEQYF. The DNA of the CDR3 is TGCAGTGCTACCAGACTAGGAGGCGGGAGGGACTACGAGCAGTACTTC.

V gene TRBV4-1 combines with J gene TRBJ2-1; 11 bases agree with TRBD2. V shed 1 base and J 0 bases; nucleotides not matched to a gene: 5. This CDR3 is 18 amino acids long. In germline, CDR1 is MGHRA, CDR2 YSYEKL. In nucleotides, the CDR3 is TGCGCCAGCAGCCAAGTTCTAGCGGGAGGAAGCTCCTACAATGAGCAGTTCTTC. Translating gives CASSQVLAGGSSYNEQFF.

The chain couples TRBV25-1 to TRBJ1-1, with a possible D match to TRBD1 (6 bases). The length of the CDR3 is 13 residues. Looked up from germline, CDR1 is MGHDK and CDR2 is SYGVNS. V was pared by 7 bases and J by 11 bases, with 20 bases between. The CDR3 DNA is TGTGCCAGCACCCCCTCAGGGGTGGCGGGGGCTTTCTTT. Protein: CASTPSGVAGAFF.

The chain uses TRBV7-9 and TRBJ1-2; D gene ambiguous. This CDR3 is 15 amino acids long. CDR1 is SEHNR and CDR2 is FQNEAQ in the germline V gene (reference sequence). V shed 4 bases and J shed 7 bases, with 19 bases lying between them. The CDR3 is CASSSEEAEAGGYTF. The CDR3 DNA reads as TGTGCCAGCAGCTCCGAGGAGGCGGAGGCAGGTGGCTACACCTTC.

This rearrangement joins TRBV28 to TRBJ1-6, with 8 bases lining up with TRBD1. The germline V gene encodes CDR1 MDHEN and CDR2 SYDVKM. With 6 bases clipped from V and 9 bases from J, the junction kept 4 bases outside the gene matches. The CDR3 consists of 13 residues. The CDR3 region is CASRETGVSPLHF. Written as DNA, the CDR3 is TGTGCCAGCAGGGAGACAGGGGTTTCACCCCTCCACTTT.

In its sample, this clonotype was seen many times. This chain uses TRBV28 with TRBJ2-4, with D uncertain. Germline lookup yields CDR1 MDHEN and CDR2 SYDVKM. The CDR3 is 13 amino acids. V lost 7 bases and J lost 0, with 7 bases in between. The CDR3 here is CASNKLAKNIQYF. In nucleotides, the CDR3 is TGTGCCAGCAACAAATTAGCCAAAAACATTCAGTACTTC. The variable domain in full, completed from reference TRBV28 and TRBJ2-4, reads DVKVTQSSRYLVKRTGEKVFLECVQDMDHENMFWYRQDPGLGLRLIYFSYDVKMKEKGDIPEGYSVSREKKERFSLILESASTNQTSMYLCASNKLAKNIQYFGAGTRLSVL.

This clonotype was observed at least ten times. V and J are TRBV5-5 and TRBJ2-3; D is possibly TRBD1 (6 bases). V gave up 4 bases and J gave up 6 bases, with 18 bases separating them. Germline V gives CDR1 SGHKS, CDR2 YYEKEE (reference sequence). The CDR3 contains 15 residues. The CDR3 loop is CASSTGQISQDTQYF. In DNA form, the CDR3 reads TGTGCCAGCAGCACCGGACAGATTAGTCAGGATACGCAGTATTTT.

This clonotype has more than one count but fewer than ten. The CDR3 DNA sequence: TGTGCCAGCAGGCAAAACCGGGACCGCCTAAACATTCAGTACTTC. Its protein is CASRQNRDRLNIQYF. The chain has TRBV6-1 and TRBJ2-4; D is perhaps TRBD1 or TRBD2 (5 bases each). V was clipped by 6 bases and J by 6 bases, with 18 bases between them. Germline loops: CDR1 MNHNS, CDR2 SASEGT. This CDR3 has 15 amino acids.

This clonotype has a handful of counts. CDR3 amino acids: CASSVAALAASGNTIYF. CDR3 bases: TGTGCCAGCAGCGTAGCTGCGTTGGCAGCCTCTGGAAACACCATATATTTT. The V gene is TRBV9, the J gene TRBJ1-3; no reliable D call. The CDR3 sequence is 17 residues long. Germline CDR1 and CDR2: SGDLS and YYNGEE. The V and J ends lost 0 bases and 0 bases respectively, with 13 bases between them. The variable domain in full, completed from reference TRBV9 and TRBJ1-3, reads DSGVTQTPKHLITATGQRVTLRCSPRSGDLSVYWYQQSLDQGLQFLIQYYNGEERAKGNILERFSAQQFPDLHSELNLSSLELGDSALYFCASSVAALAASGNTIYFGEGSWLTVV.

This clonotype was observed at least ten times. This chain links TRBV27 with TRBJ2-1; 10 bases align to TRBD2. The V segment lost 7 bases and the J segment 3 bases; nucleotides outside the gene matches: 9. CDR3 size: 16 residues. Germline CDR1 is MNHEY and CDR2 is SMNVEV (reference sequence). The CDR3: CASTKGLAFDYNEQFF. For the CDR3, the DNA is TGTGCCAGCACCAAGGGACTAGCGTTCGACTACAATGAGCAGTTCTTC.

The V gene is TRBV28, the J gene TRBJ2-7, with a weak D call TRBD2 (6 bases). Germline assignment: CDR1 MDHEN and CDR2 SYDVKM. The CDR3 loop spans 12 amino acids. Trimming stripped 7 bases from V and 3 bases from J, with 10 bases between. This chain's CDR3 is CASTSVHYEQYF. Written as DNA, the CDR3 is TGTGCCAGCACTAGCGTCCACTACGAGCAGTACTTC.

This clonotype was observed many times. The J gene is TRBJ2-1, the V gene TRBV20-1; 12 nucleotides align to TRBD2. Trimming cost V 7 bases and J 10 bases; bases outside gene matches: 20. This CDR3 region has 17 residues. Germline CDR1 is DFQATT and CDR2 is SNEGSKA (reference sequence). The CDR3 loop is CSGNPRASGRAAVEQFF. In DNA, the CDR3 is TGCAGTGGAAATCCTAGGGCTAGCGGGAGGGCTGCGGTCGAGCAGTTCTTC.

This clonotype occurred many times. CDR3 bases: TGTGCCAGCAGCTTGCGGCTAGCGGCTTACAATGAGCAGTTCTTC. This encodes CASSLRLAAYNEQFF. This sequence joins TRBV7-3 and TRBJ2-1; 7 nucleotides agree with TRBD2. The CDR3 is made up of 15 amino acids. Germline lookup yields CDR1 SGHTA and CDR2 FQGTGA. The trim removed 3 bases at V and 4 bases at J, leaving 6 bases unmatched.

For the CDR3, the DNA is TGTGCCAGCAGTTTAAACACCCTTGGGCTGTTTTTT. It is translated as CASSLNTLGLFF. The rearrangement links TRBV12-3 or TRBV12-4 to TRBJ2-2; no clear D gene. Trimming pared 2 bases from V and 13 bases from J, leaving 11 bases between. The CDR3 spans 12 residues.

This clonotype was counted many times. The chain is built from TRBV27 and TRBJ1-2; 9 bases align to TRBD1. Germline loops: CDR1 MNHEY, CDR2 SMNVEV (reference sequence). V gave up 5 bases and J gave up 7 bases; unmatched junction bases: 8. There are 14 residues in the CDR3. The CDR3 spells CASSPWTGASGYTF. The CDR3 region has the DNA TGTGCCAGCAGTCCCTGGACAGGGGCGAGTGGCTACACCTTC.

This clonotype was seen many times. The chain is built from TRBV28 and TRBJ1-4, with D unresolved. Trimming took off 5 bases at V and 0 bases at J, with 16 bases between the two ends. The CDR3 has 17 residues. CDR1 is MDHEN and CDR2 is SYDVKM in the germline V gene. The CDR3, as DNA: TGTGCCAGCAGTGTGGGCGCGAATCCTGCAACTAATGAAAAACTGTTTTTT. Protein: CASSVGANPATNEKLFF.

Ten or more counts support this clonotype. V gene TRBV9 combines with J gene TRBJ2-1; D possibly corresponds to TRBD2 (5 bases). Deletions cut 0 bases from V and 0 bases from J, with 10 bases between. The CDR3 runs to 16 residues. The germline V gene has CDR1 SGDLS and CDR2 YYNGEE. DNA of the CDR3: TGTGCCAGCAGCGTAGGCGGGCTAAGCTCCTACAATGAGCAGTTCTTC. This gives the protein CASSVGGLSSYNEQFF.